The 12 T cell receptor beta chains reported below all come from one sample, sequenced in a study of blood T cell repertoires in COVID-19. Assay: immunoSEQ multiplex PCR; the TCRdb copy retains only in-frame clones and omits some. The sample comprises approximately 31,000 clones, about 82% of which are singletons, and 8% to 10% rests with the top ten. Sequencing input: peripheral blood. The receptors originated from a man older than 75 with active COVID-19.

Here the CDR3 reads CASSVASSTDTQYF. The CDR3 bases are TGTGCCAGCAGCGTAGCGAGTAGCACAGATACGCAGTATTTT. V is TRBV9 and J is TRBJ2-3; D remains unclear. The CDR3 consists of 14 residues. Germline CDR1 SGDLS, CDR2 YYNGEE. The ends were cut back, 0 bases at V and 0 bases at J, with 5 bases in the middle. The whole variable domain, filled in from reference TRBV9 and TRBJ2-3, reads DSGVTQTPKHLITATGQRVTLRCSPRSGDLSVYWYQQSLDQGLQFLIQYYNGEERAKGNILERFSAQQFPDLHSELNLSSLELGDSALYFCASSVASSTDTQYFGPGTRLTVL.

The rearrangement joins TRBV9 to TRBJ2-1, with a possible D match to TRBD1 (5 bases). Germline V gives CDR1 SGDLS, CDR2 YYNGEE. The germline V and J ends were trimmed by 3 bases and 0 bases, with 13 bases remaining between them. The length of the CDR3 is 16 residues. CDR3 amino acids: CASSGFRASSYNEQFF. The CDR3, as DNA: TGTGCCAGCAGCGGCTTCAGGGCTAGCTCCTACAATGAGCAGTTCTTC. The full variable domain, its missing parts supplied by reference TRBV9 and TRBJ2-1, is DSGVTQTPKHLITATGQRVTLRCSPRSGDLSVYWYQQSLDQGLQFLIQYYNGEERAKGNILERFSAQQFPDLHSELNLSSLELGDSALYFCASSGFRASSYNEQFFGPGTRLTVL.

This clone was seen a few times. The rearrangement joins TRBV18 to TRBJ1-5; D may be TRBD1 (5 bases). This CDR3 has 13 residues. Germline loops: CDR1 KGHSH, CDR2 LQKENI. Trimming removed 3 bases at V and 4 bases at J, with 7 bases between. The DNA for the CDR3 is TGTGCCAGCTCACCGGGGGGGAATCAGCCCCAGCATTTT. Translating gives CASSPGGNQPQHF.

This rearrangement joins TRBV28 to TRBJ2-3, with 8 positions matching TRBD1. Germline V gene sequence: CDR1 MDHEN, CDR2 SYDVKM. The CDR3 runs 16 residues. V dropped 5 bases and J dropped 2; count of bases not matched to a gene: 9. CDR3 region: CASSPIGQGNTDTQYF. Written as DNA, the CDR3 is TGTGCCAGCAGTCCAATTGGACAGGGTAACACAGATACGCAGTATTTT.

V is TRBV4-2 and J is TRBJ2-3; D is perhaps TRBD2 (6 bases). The CDR3 is made up of 15 amino acids. The ends were cut back, 0 bases at V and 0 bases at J, with 7 bases in the middle. Germline loops: CDR1 LGHNA, CDR2 YNFKEQ. The CDR3 loop is CASSQEGLSTDTQYF. DNA of the CDR3: TGTGCCAGCAGCCAAGAGGGACTTAGCACAGATACGCAGTATTTT.

V gene TRBV12-3 or TRBV12-4 combines with J gene TRBJ1-5, with D hard to call. V shed 7 bases and J shed 4 bases, with 11 bases lying between them. The CDR3 length is 13 residues. The CDR3 nucleotides are TGTGCCAGCACCTCGCAGGAAAATCAGCCCCAGCATTTT. Protein sequence: CASTSQENQPQHF.

This clone was seen a single time. The rearrangement uses TRBV7-2 and TRBJ2-1; 7 bases fit TRBD1. CDR3 length: 14 amino acids. Germline V gene data show CDR1 as SGHTA and CDR2 as FQGNSA. V was pared by 5 bases and J by 8 bases, with 9 bases of the junction left unmatched. The CDR3 sequence is CASSRGLVRYEQFF. As DNA, the CDR3 is TGTGCCAGCAGCAGGGGGCTTGTACGCTATGAGCAGTTCTTC.

V usage is TRBV5-1 and J usage is TRBJ2-5, with D perhaps TRBD1 (8 bases). Germline V CDR1 and CDR2: SGHRS, YFSETQ. The CDR3 extends over 16 amino acids. The V gene lost 4 bases and the J gene lost 1 base, with 17 bases spanning the gap. The CDR3 DNA follows: TGCGCCAGCAGCGCGAGGACAGGGAGGGTCCAAGAGACCCAGTACTTC. Its protein is CASSARTGRVQETQYF.

This sequence joins TRBV5-8 and TRBJ2-7, with 8 bases identical to TRBD1. With 4 bases clipped from V and 2 bases from J, the junction kept 8 bases outside the gene matches. The CDR3 totals 15 residues. The germline V gene encodes CDR1 SGHTS and CDR2 YDEGEE. The CDR3, as DNA: TGTGCCAGCAGCAGGTCCTGGACAGGGACCTACGAGCAGTACTTC. Translating it yields CASSRSWTGTYEQYF.

This clone is a singleton in its sample. The rearrangement uses TRBV7-2 and TRBJ2-2; 7 bases are a match to TRBD1. Germline CDR1 is SGHTA and CDR2 is FQGNSA. The ends lost 5 bases at V and 4 bases at J; junction bases unmatched: 10. The CDR3 has 16 amino acids. This CDR3 is CASSQRQGWGTGELFF. CDR3 nucleotides: TGTGCCAGCAGCCAAAGACAGGGCTGGGGCACCGGGGAGCTGTTTTTT.

The chain carries TRBV2 and TRBJ1-6, with D hard to call. Trimming shortened V by 6 bases and J by 10 bases, and 13 bases separated the two germline ends. Germline CDR1 SNHLY, CDR2 FYNNEI. CDR3 size: 13 residues. The chain's CDR3 is CASSRAFGSPLHF. The CDR3 nucleotides are TGTGCCAGCAGCAGAGCCTTCGGGTCACCCCTCCACTTT.

This clone was seen a handful of times. This sequence joins TRBV19 and TRBJ1-6; D may be TRBD1 (5 bases). The length of the CDR3 is 14 residues. V was clipped by 4 bases and J by 14 bases, with 18 bases between them. Looked up from germline, CDR1 is LNHDA and CDR2 is SQIVND (reference sequence). The CDR3, as DNA: TGTGCCAGTAGTACTACCGGGGGGTTTGTGACCCTCCACTTT. Its translation: CASSTTGGFVTLHF.